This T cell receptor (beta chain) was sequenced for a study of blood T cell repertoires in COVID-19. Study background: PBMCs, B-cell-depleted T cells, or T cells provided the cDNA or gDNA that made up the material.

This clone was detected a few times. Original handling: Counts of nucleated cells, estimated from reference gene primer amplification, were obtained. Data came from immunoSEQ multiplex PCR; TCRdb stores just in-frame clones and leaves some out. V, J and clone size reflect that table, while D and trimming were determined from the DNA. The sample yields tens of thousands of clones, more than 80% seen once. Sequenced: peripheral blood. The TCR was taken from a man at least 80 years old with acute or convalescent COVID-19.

The CDR3 spells CASRRTSGSYEQYF. CDR3 bases: TGTGCCAGTAGGAGGACTAGCGGGAGCTACGAGCAGTACTTC. The chain uses TRBV19 and TRBJ2-7, with TRBD2 identical over 13 bases. CDR1 is LNHDA, CDR2 SQIVND, per germline (reference sequence). The junction had 2 bases not matched to a gene; V was cut back by 6 bases and J by 3 bases. The CDR3 is 14 residues long.